This T cell receptor (beta chain) was sequenced in a study of T cells after yellow fever vaccination. Regarding the study as a whole: In post-booster samples, most primary-vaccination clones reappeared (under 98% CD4, approximately 91% CD8). A weaker secondary response peaked on day 5, the primary on day 15.

There are many counts of this clonotype. Antigen: not known. The CDR3 runs to 13 residues. Germline lookup yields CDR1 SNHLY and CDR2 FYNNEI. The V and J ends lost 9 bases and 6 bases, in that order; junction bases with no gene match: 11. The study made its TCR cDNA through 5'RACE template switching. That step introduced a universal primer site along with UMIs. TCRdb reprocessed the 5' RACE reads with MiXCR, giving one entry per CDR3 protein. Of about 300,000 distinct CDR3 sequences listed, around 10% are singletons. The sample consisted of CD4+ T cells sorted from PBMCs, taken 5 days after the yellow fever booster vaccination. The rearrangement uses TRBV2 and TRBJ2-7; TRBD2 matches at 7 bases. The clonotype originates from a man between 18 and 35 years old who received the YFV17D yellow fever vaccine. The CDR3 DNA reads TGTGCCAGTTTAACGGGGGGATCGGTCGAGCAGTACGTC. Its protein product is CASLTGGSVEQYV.